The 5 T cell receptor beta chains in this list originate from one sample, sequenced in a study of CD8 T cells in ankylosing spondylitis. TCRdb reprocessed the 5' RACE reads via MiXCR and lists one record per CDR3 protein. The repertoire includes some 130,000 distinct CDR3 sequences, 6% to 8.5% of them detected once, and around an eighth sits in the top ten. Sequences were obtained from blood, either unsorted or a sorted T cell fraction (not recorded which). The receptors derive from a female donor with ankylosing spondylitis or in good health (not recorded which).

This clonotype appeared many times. CDR3 sequence: CASSLSQRYSYNEQFF. DNA of the CDR3: TGTGCCAGCAGTTTATCACAGCGTTACTCCTACAATGAGCAGTTCTTC. The chain has TRBV27 and TRBJ2-1, with D hard to call. V was shortened by 0 bases and J by 0 bases, with 9 bases between the two germline ends. The CDR3 totals 16 residues. The germline CDR1 and CDR2 sequences are MNHEY and SMNVEV (reference sequence).

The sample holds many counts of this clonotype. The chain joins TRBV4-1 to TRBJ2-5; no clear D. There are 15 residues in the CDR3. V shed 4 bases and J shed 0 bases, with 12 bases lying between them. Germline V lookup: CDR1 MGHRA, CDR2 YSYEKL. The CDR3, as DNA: TGCGCCAGCAGCCGAACGGGCAGGTACCAAGAGACCCAGTACTTC. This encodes CASSRTGRYQETQYF.

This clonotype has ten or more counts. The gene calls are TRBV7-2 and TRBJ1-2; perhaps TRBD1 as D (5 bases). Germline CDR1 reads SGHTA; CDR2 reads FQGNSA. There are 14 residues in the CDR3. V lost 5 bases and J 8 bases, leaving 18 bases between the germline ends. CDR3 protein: CASSASQGMGGYTF. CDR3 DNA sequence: TGTGCCAGCAGCGCCTCCCAGGGAATGGGAGGCTACACCTTC.

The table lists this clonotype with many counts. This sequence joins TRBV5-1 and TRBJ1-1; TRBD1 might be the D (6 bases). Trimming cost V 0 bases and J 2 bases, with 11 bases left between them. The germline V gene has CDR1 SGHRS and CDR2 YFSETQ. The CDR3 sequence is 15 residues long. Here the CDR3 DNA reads TGCGCCAGCAGCTTGGTGGCAGGGGATAACACTGAAGCTTTCTTT. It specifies CASSLVAGDNTEAFF.

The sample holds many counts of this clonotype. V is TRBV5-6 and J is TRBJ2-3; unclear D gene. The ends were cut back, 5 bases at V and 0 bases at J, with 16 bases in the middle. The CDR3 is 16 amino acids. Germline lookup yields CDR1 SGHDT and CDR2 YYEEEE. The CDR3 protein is CASRLLSRSSTDTQYF. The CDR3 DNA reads TGTGCCAGCAGACTCCTCTCGCGTTCTAGCACAGATACGCAGTATTTT. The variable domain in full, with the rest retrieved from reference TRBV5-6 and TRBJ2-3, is DAGVTQSPTHLIKTRGQQVTLRCSPKSGHDTVSWYQQALGQGPQFIFQYYEEEERQRGNFPDRFSGHQFPNYSSELNVNALLLGDSALYLCASRLLSRSSTDTQYFGPGTRLTVL.